The 17 T cell receptor beta chains reported below all come from one sample, sequenced in a study of early T cells in non-severe SARS-CoV-2 infection. TCRdb re-called the 5' RACE reads through MiXCR, storing one row per CDR3 protein. Of 86,000 or so distinct CDR3 sequences in the sample, about 6.5% are singletons; the top ten hold under 10%. The sequenced material came from whole blood. These receptor sequences come from an adult who was a healthcare worker with PCR-confirmed SARS-CoV-2 infection or an uninfected control (not recorded which).

This clonotype was recorded many times. The chain has TRBV15 and TRBJ2-3, with D maybe TRBD2 (6 bases). Germline values: CDR1 LNHNV, CDR2 YYDKDF (reference sequence). Trimming took 1 base from V and 7 from J, leaving 21 bases between them. CDR3 length: 17 residues. CDR3 in amino acids: CATSRVLPSLRGNTQYF. DNA of the CDR3: TGTGCCACCAGCAGAGTATTACCATCCCTTCGGGGGAATACGCAGTATTTT.

This clonotype showed up many times. The chain employs TRBV29-1 and TRBJ1-1; 10 nucleotides agree with TRBD1. The CDR3 covers 12 residues. Germline loops: CDR1 SQVTM, CDR2 ANQGSEA. The V segment lost 8 bases and the J segment 1 base; nucleotides outside the gene matches: 1. Here the CDR3 reads CSWDRGNTEAFF. CDR3 in DNA: TGCAGCTGGGACAGGGGGAACACTGAAGCTTTCTTT.

V is TRBV5-4 and J is TRBJ2-1; D uncertain. The ends were cut back, 4 bases at V and 0 bases at J, with 17 bases in the middle. Germline-derived CDR1 and CDR2 are SGHNT and YYREEE (reference sequence). The CDR3 has 17 residues. This chain's CDR3 is CASSPEPVKYSYNEQFF. CDR3 bases: TGTGCCAGCAGCCCCGAACCCGTCAAGTACTCCTACAATGAGCAGTTCTTC.

In this sample, this clonotype turned up once. The gene calls are TRBV3-1 and TRBJ2-5, with no clear D. V was clipped by 0 bases and J by 7 bases, with 12 bases between them. Germline-derived CDR1 and CDR2 are LGHDT and YNNKEL (reference sequence). The CDR3 totals 14 residues. DNA of the CDR3: TGTGCCAGCAGCCAAGAAGGCGTGGCGCCGACCCAGTACTTC. Protein product: CASSQEGVAPTQYF.

This chain links TRBV7-2 with TRBJ2-5, with 7 nucleotides matching TRBD1. Germline CDR1 SGHTA, CDR2 FQGNSA. Unmatched junction bases numbered 8, after V lost 5 bases and J lost 2 bases. CDR3 length equals 15 residues. CDR3 amino acids: CASSDGQAQQETQYF. CDR3 nucleotides: TGTGCCAGCAGCGACGGACAGGCTCAACAAGAGACCCAGTACTTC.

A few counts support this clonotype. The chain joins TRBV6-6 to TRBJ2-1; TRBD2 agrees at 13 bases. CDR3 length: 15 residues. CDR1 and CDR2 from the germline V gene are MNHNY and SVGAGI (reference sequence). The ends lost 4 bases at V and 10 bases at J; junction bases unmatched: 7. CDR3 in amino acids: CASSWTSGSTGEQFF. CDR3 DNA sequence: TGTGCCAGCAGTTGGACTAGCGGGAGTACAGGGGAGCAGTTCTTC.

This clonotype was observed a few times. V and J are TRBV7-9 and TRBJ2-3; TRBD1 might be the D (8 bases). The germline V gene has CDR1 SEHNR and CDR2 FQNEAQ (reference sequence). Trimming cost V 11 bases and J 0 bases, with 12 bases left between them. The CDR3 loop spans 13 amino acids. CDR3 sequence reads: CALQGGSTDTQYF. CDR3 DNA sequence: TGTGCCCTACAGGGGGGGAGCACAGATACGCAGTATTTT.

This clonotype has ten or more counts. V gene TRBV30 combines with J gene TRBJ1-1; possibly TRBD1 for D (6 bases). Germline CDR1 and CDR2: GTSNPN and SVGIG (reference sequence). CDR3 length: 12 residues. V lost 7 bases and J lost 5, with 14 bases in between. The CDR3: CAFKGGGTEAFF. Here the CDR3 DNA reads TGTGCCTTCAAAGGGGGTGGGACTGAAGCTTTCTTT.

The chain carries TRBV25-1 and TRBJ2-7; 9 bases fit TRBD1. After removal of 7 bases from V and 4 bases from J, the junction contained 8 bases not matched to a gene. This CDR3 comprises 14 residues. In germline, CDR1 is MGHDK, CDR2 SYGVNS. CDR3 sequence reads: CASTGGTGSYEQYF. The CDR3 region has the DNA TGTGCCAGCACCGGGGGGACAGGGTCTTACGAGCAGTACTTC.

This clonotype was detected a few times. The J gene is TRBJ2-1, the V gene TRBV4-2; TRBD2 agrees at 13 bases. This CDR3 is 17 amino acids long. Germline V lookup: CDR1 LGHNA, CDR2 YNFKEQ. J lost 8 bases, V lost 2 bases, and 9 bases had no gene match. The CDR3 here is CASSQPGLAGEGHEQFF. The CDR3 bases are TGTGCCAGCAGCCAACCCGGACTAGCGGGAGAGGGGCATGAGCAGTTCTTC.

This clonotype occurred a few times. The rearrangement uses TRBV7-2 and TRBJ2-1; D not resolved. In germline, CDR1 is SGHTA, CDR2 FQGNSA. The CDR3 totals 13 residues. Deletions cut 3 bases from V and 5 bases from J, with 8 bases between. CDR3 sequence (DNA): TGTGCCAGCAGCTTGTTGAACCACAATGAGCAGTTCTTC. This sequence encodes CASSLLNHNEQFF.

This clonotype was seen a few times. The chain links TRBV12-3 or TRBV12-4 to TRBJ1-6; D call uncertain. The V and J ends lost 2 bases and 7 bases respectively, with 9 bases between them. The CDR3 is made up of 14 amino acids. This chain's CDR3 is CASSLRAGNSPLHF. For the CDR3, the DNA is TGTGCCAGCAGTTTAAGGGCGGGCAATTCACCCCTCCACTTT.

This clonotype has a handful of counts. The chain has TRBV2 and TRBJ1-2; D gene unclear. This CDR3 has 16 amino acids. Germline V gene data show CDR1 as SNHLY and CDR2 as FYNNEI. Between the trimmed V and J ends, which lost 7 bases and 1 base, there was a span of 19 bases. The CDR3 DNA reads as TGTGCCAGCAAAACTCTCACTGGGAAGAGTAACTATGGCTACACCTTC. Its protein product is CASKTLTGKSNYGYTF. Full variable domain (missing parts from reference TRBV2 and TRBJ1-2): EPEVTQTPSHQVTQMGQEVILRCVPISNHLYFYWYRQILGQKVEFLVSFYNNEISEKSEIFDDQFSVERPDGSNFTLKIRSTKLEDSAMYFCASKTLTGKSNYGYTFGSGTRLTVV.

This clonotype was detected ten times or more. The V gene is TRBV27, the J gene TRBJ2-3; 9 nucleotides agree with TRBD2. V lost 1 base and J lost 0; bases outside the gene matches: 2. This CDR3 comprises 16 residues. The V gene's germline CDR1 is MNHEY and CDR2 SMNVEV (reference sequence). CDR3 bases: TGTGCCAGCAGTTTATTCGGGACTAGCAGCACAGATACGCAGTATTTT. Amino acid sequence: CASSLFGTSSTDTQYF.

This clonotype appeared many times. The gene calls are TRBV5-1 and TRBJ2-7; D is ambiguous. Germline V gene lookup returns CDR1 SGHRS and CDR2 YFSETQ. The CDR3 sequence is 13 residues long. V lost 3 bases, J lost 3 bases, and 10 bases lay in between. Here the CDR3 DNA reads TGCGCCAGCAGCTATGACGAGAGCTACGAGCAGTACTTC. It is translated as CASSYDESYEQYF.

This clonotype has ten or more counts. V usage is TRBV18 and J usage is TRBJ2-2; TRBD1 aligns across 12 bases. The CDR3 length is 21 residues. Germline values: CDR1 KGHSH, CDR2 LQKENI. V dropped 4 bases and J dropped 1; count of bases not matched to a gene: 16. CDR3: CASSLLPGTGGTLRNTGELFF. In nucleotides, the CDR3 is TGTGCCAGCTCACTGCTACCCGGGACAGGGGGCACTCTAAGGAACACCGGGGAGCTGTTTTTT.

The genes are TRBV28 and TRBJ2-7; D remains unclear. This CDR3 comprises 12 residues. CDR1 is MDHEN and CDR2 is SYDVKM in the germline V gene. V shed 5 bases and J shed 4 bases, with 9 bases lying between them. The CDR3 bases are TGTGCCAGCAGTCTAGAGCCGTACGAGCAGTACTTC. Translating it yields CASSLEPYEQYF.